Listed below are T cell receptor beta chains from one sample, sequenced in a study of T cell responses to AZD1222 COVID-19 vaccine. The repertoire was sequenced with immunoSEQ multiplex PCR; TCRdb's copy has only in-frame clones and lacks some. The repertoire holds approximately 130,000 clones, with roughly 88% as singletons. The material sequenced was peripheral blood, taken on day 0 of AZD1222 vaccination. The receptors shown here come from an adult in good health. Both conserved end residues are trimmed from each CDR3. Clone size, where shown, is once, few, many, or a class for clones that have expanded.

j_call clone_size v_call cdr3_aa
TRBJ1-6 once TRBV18 ASSPGQGSSPLH
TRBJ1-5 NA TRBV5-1 ASSPSGTGNQPQH
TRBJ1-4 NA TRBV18 ASSPPGAGWNELF
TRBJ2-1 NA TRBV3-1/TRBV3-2 ASSQNVGGSYNEQF
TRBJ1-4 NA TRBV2 ASSVRQENEKLF
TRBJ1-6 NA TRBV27 ASSTTGTGVLGSPLH
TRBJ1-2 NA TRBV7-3 ASSLNSEVYT
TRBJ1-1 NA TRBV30 AWRSLGQDTEAF
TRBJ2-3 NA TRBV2 ASSLGVGTDTQY
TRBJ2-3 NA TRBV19 ASSSKITDTQY
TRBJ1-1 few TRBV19 ASRTGMNTEAF
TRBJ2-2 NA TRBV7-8 ASSSYRVPGELF
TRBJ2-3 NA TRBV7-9 ASSPSGGGTDTQY
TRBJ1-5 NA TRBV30 AWSPGTSINQPQH
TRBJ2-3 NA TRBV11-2 ASSLEVGGGADTQY
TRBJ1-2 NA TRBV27 ASSFRGLGHGYT
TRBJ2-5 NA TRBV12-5 ASQRGETQY
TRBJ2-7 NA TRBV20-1 STDAYEQY
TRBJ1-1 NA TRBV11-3 ASSLGGMNTEAF
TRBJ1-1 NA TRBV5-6 ASSLSRQGFGTEAF
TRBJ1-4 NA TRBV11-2 ASSLAWRDKKLF